These 23 T cell receptor beta chains share one sample of origin, sequenced in a study of T cell changes during pregnancy in multiple sclerosis. Method: immunoSEQ multiplex PCR; TCRdb's copy keeps in-frame clones and lacks some. The table includes fewer than 60,000 clones, approximately 91% detected once. The source material was peripheral blood, sampled in the second trimester of pregnancy. The source is a female donor with multiple sclerosis, enrolled in a pregnancy study.

The chain employs TRBV7-9 and TRBJ2-5, with 7 positions matching TRBD1. After removal of 8 bases from V and 5 bases from J, the junction contained 8 bases not matched to a gene. The CDR3 has 13 residues. Germline CDR1 is SEHNR and CDR2 is FQNEAQ (reference sequence). This CDR3 is CASCRGGIETQYF. DNA of the CDR3: TGTGCCAGCTGCAGAGGGGGCATTGAGACCCAGTACTTC. The complete variable domain, with remaining parts taken from reference TRBV7-9 and TRBJ2-5, reads DTGVSQNPRHKITKRGQNVTFRCDPISEHNRLYWYRQTLGQGPEFLTYFQNEAQLEKSRLLSDRFSAERPKGSFSTLEIQRTEQGDSAMYLCASCRGGIETQYFGPGTRLLVL.

The gene calls are TRBV4-3 and TRBJ2-7; 9 bases are shared with TRBD1. V lost 3 bases and J lost 3; bases outside the gene matches: 6. Germline loops: CDR1 LGHNA, CDR2 YSLEER. CDR3 length: 15 residues. CDR3 in DNA: TGCGCCAGCAGCCACATGGGGACAGGGTTCTACGAGCAGTACTTC. It specifies CASSHMGTGFYEQYF.

The chain carries TRBV30 and TRBJ1-5; D is undetermined. Germline V gene lookup returns CDR1 GTSNPN and CDR2 SVGIG (reference sequence). The CDR3 is 13 amino acids. V was clipped by 0 bases and J by 3 bases, with 6 bases between them. The CDR3: CAWSVWPNQPQHF. DNA for the CDR3: TGTGCCTGGAGTGTTTGGCCCAATCAGCCCCAGCATTTT.

The chain joins TRBV2 to TRBJ1-3; no reliable D call. CDR3 length: 15 residues. Trimming stripped 5 bases from V and 3 bases from J, with 14 bases between. The germline gives CDR1 SNHLY, CDR2 FYNNEI. CDR3 sequence: CASSPRGILGNTIYF. The DNA for the CDR3 is TGTGCCAGCAGTCCCCGCGGGATCCTTGGAAACACCATATATTTT.

This chain links TRBV9 with TRBJ2-2; the D gene is possibly TRBD1 (6 bases). This CDR3 has 14 residues. Looked up from germline, CDR1 is SGDLS and CDR2 is YYNGEE. Trimming removed 0 bases from V and 6 bases from J, with 9 bases in between. Written as DNA, the CDR3 is TGTGCCAGCAGCGTAGTGTGGGGGCCCGGGGAGCTGTTTTTT. It translates to CASSVVWGPGELFF.

This rearrangement joins TRBV28 to TRBJ1-5, with a tentative D call TRBD1 (5 bases). Trimming stripped 6 bases from V and 7 bases from J, with 16 bases between. Per germline, CDR1 MDHEN and CDR2 SYDVKM. The CDR3 spans 14 residues. The CDR3 DNA reads as TGTGCCAGCAGCATTTCAGGGATTGTACAGCCCCAGCATTTT. It encodes CASSISGIVQPQHF.

The chain has TRBV7-9 and TRBJ2-5, with 9 bases aligning to TRBD1. This CDR3 has 15 amino acids. J was trimmed by 4 bases and V by 1 base; bases with no gene match: 4. Germline V gene lookup returns CDR1 SEHNR and CDR2 FQNEAQ (reference sequence). The CDR3 DNA is TGTGCCAGCAGCTTAGGGGACAGGGACACAGAGACCCAGTACTTC. Translation gives CASSLGDRDTETQYF.

The chain combines TRBV4-1 with TRBJ1-1, with a tentative D call TRBD1 (5 bases). The CDR3 contains 12 residues. Deletions cut 3 bases from V and 6 bases from J, with 8 bases between. Germline CDR1 is MGHRA and CDR2 is YSYEKL. The CDR3 protein is CASSQGPAEAFF. In DNA, the CDR3 is TGCGCCAGCAGCCAGGGGCCAGCTGAAGCTTTCTTT.

This clone occurred a few times. This chain's CDR3 is CASSQSVGVYGYTF. Here the CDR3 DNA reads TGTGCCAGCAGCCAATCGGTAGGAGTTTACGGCTACACCTTC. The gene calls are TRBV16 and TRBJ1-2, with unresolved D. The V gene lost 0 bases and the J gene lost 8 bases, with 13 bases spanning the gap. The CDR3 loop spans 14 amino acids. CDR1 KGHSY and CDR2 FQNENV come from the germline V gene.

The chain carries TRBV27 and TRBJ1-2, with a tentative D call TRBD1 (5 bases). Per germline, CDR1 MNHEY and CDR2 SMNVEV (reference sequence). The CDR3 totals 13 residues. Trimming cost V 6 bases and J 5 bases, with 13 bases left between them. In nucleotides, the CDR3 is TGTGCCAGCAGCCTCGGGGGTTCTTATGGCTACACCTTC. Its protein product is CASSLGGSYGYTF.

The chain uses TRBV2 and TRBJ2-5, with 12 bases that match TRBD2. V was clipped by 3 bases and J by 3 bases; unmatched bases: 2. The CDR3 is 15 residues long. In germline, CDR1 is SNHLY, CDR2 FYNNEI. The CDR3 DNA reads TGTGCCAGCAGTGAGAGGACTAGCGGGGAAGAGACCCAGTACTTC. Translation: CASSERTSGEETQYF.

The V gene is TRBV5-5, the J gene TRBJ1-1; no clear D gene. V was shortened by 3 bases and J by 11 bases, with 14 bases between the two germline ends. Germline CDR1 and CDR2: SGHKS and YYEKEE (reference sequence). CDR3 length: 12 residues. The chain's CDR3 is CASSWSDQRAFF. DNA for the CDR3: TGTGCCAGCAGCTGGAGCGATCAGAGGGCTTTCTTT.

The V gene is TRBV7-2, the J gene TRBJ1-2; tentative D call: TRBD1 (5 bases). Germline CDR1 reads SGHTA; CDR2 reads FQGNSA. The CDR3 runs to 14 residues. With 0 bases removed from V and 2 bases from J, the gap between germline ends came to 7 bases. As DNA, the CDR3 is TGTGCCAGCAGCTTAGCCCCAGGGAACTATGGCTACACCTTC. This gives the protein CASSLAPGNYGYTF.

The chain combines TRBV5-4 with TRBJ1-5, with a weak D call TRBD1 (5 bases). Germline V lookup: CDR1 SGHNT, CDR2 YYREEE (reference sequence). The CDR3 consists of 13 residues. V was shortened by 3 bases and J by 7 bases, with 11 bases between the two germline ends. The CDR3 nucleotides read TGTGCCAGCAGCTGGGGGGGGGAACAGCCCCAGCATTTT. This codes for CASSWGGEQPQHF.

The chain joins TRBV7-6 to TRBJ2-5; perhaps TRBD1 as D (5 bases). CDR1 and CDR2 from the germline V gene are SGHVS and FNYEAQ. V shed 4 bases and J shed 2 bases, with 14 bases lying between them. CDR3 size: 15 residues. DNA of the CDR3: TGTGCCAGCAGCTGGCGCGGACAATTTCAAGAGACCCAGTACTTC. Its protein product is CASSWRGQFQETQYF.

The CDR3: CASSLLDRDHEQFF. The CDR3, as DNA: TGTGCCAGCTCACTCCTCGACAGGGACCATGAGCAGTTCTTC. The V gene is TRBV18, the J gene TRBJ2-1; 7 nucleotides align to TRBD1. CDR1 KGHSH and CDR2 LQKENI come from the germline V gene. V was pared by 4 bases and J by 8 bases, with 8 bases of the junction left unmatched. This CDR3 spans 14 amino acids.

This sequence joins TRBV29-1 and TRBJ2-7; 8 bases align to TRBD1. Unmatched junction bases numbered 4, after V lost 7 bases and J lost 5 bases. Germline V gene sequence: CDR1 SQVTM, CDR2 ANQGSEA. The CDR3 extends over 11 amino acids. CDR3 protein: CSAQTGDEQYF. The CDR3 DNA is TGCAGCGCTCAGACAGGGGACGAGCAGTACTTC.

The rearrangement joins TRBV11-2 to TRBJ1-4; 7 bases align to TRBD1. The CDR3 contains 18 residues. V was pared by 5 bases and J by 0 bases, with 12 bases of the junction left unmatched. CDR1 SGHAT and CDR2 FQNNGV come from the germline V gene. DNA for the CDR3: TGTGCCAGCAGCCTACCCGACAGGGCAATTACAACTAATGAAAAACTGTTTTTT. It translates to CASSLPDRAITTNEKLFF.

The chain links TRBV11-2 to TRBJ2-3; 8 bases are a match to TRBD2. The CDR3 sequence is 15 residues long. V trimming: 3 bases; J trimming: 1 base; junction bases outside the gene matches: 3. Germline V gene data show CDR1 as SGHAT and CDR2 as FQNNGV. CDR3 DNA: TGTGCCAGCAGCTTTTCGGGGGGGCGCACAGATACGCAGTATTTT. Translation: CASSFSGGRTDTQYF.

The chain joins TRBV5-1 to TRBJ2-1; 9 bases line up with TRBD1. The CDR3 totals 16 residues. V gave up 4 bases and J gave up 7 bases; unmatched junction bases: 12. Germline CDR1 and CDR2: SGHRS and YFSETQ. The CDR3 DNA follows: TGCGCCAGCAGCCGAGAGGGCGGGACAGGGCGAAATGAGCAGTTCTTC. Its protein is CASSREGGTGRNEQFF.

The chain employs TRBV18 and TRBJ2-4, with D tentatively TRBD1 (6 bases). CDR3 size: 15 residues. Germline values: CDR1 KGHSH, CDR2 LQKENI. Trimming took 6 bases from V and 2 from J, leaving 14 bases between them. CDR3 residues: CASSLEGVPKNIQYF. For the CDR3, the DNA is TGTGCCAGCTCCCTCGAGGGGGTTCCCAAAAACATTCAGTACTTC.

This chain uses TRBV29-1 with TRBJ2-3; D may be TRBD2 (6 bases). The germline V and J ends were trimmed by 7 bases and 1 base, with 9 bases remaining between them. Germline CDR1 and CDR2: SQVTM and ANQGSEA. The length of the CDR3 is 12 residues. The CDR3 reads CSAGGGTDTQYF. CDR3 nucleotide sequence: TGCAGCGCGGGCGGGGGCACAGATACGCAGTATTTT.

The CDR3 region is CASSLDPGQGASHEQYF. The CDR3 nucleotides are TGCGCCAGCAGCCTAGATCCGGGACAGGGGGCTTCCCACGAGCAGTACTTC. The rearrangement uses TRBV5-1 and TRBJ2-7; 12 bases are shared with TRBD1. After removal of 4 bases from V and 5 bases from J, the junction contained 13 bases not matched to a gene. CDR1 SGHRS and CDR2 YFSETQ come from the germline V gene. CDR3 size: 17 residues.